These 6 T cell receptor beta chains share one sample of origin, sequenced in a study of technical replicates of blood from a few donors (TCRdb year 2017). The library relied on the immunoSEQ multiplex PCR assay. What TCRdb holds here is the immuneACCESS table cut down to in-frame rearrangements. Part of the clones is not present; checked against another copy, under half of the missing clones reflect an unresolved V gene, and the others are unexplained. The sample profile shows tens of thousands of clones; 95% to 97% of them were found once. Approximately 0.28% of the sample is held by the ten biggest clonotypes. The sample was T cells isolated from PBMCs. The origin of the receptors is a human donor in good health.

This chain connects TRBV2 to TRBJ2-1, with 10 bases that match TRBD2. The germline CDR1 and CDR2 sequences are SNHLY and FYNNEI. The CDR3 is made up of 14 amino acids. The trim removed 5 bases at V and 6 bases at J, leaving 4 bases unmatched. The chain's CDR3 is CASSYQREGNEQFF. In DNA form, the CDR3 reads TGTGCCAGCAGTTACCAGCGGGAGGGCAATGAGCAGTTCTTC.

V and J are TRBV30 and TRBJ2-5, with 12 bases matching TRBD1. The germline gives CDR1 GTSNPN, CDR2 SVGIG (reference sequence). There are 14 residues in the CDR3. The CDR3 nucleotides read TGTGCGTCGGACCGGGACAGGGGGCGGGAGACCCAGTACTTC. Encoded protein: CASDRDRGRETQYF.

The rearrangement uses TRBV11-3 and TRBJ2-7; TRBD2 agrees at 7 bases. The CDR3 has 16 residues. V shed 5 bases and J 3 bases; nucleotides not matched to a gene: 13. Germline CDR1 is SGHNT and CDR2 is YENEEA. The CDR3 is CASSPIPGLKGYEQYF. Written as DNA, the CDR3 is TGTGCCAGCAGCCCTATCCCGGGACTAAAGGGCTACGAGCAGTACTTC.

J is TRBJ1-1 and V is TRBV4-3; TRBD1 aligns across 7 bases. Germline trimming cut 4 bases from V and 4 bases from J; bases unmatched to any gene: 6. There are 14 residues in the CDR3. Germline V gives CDR1 LGHNA, CDR2 YSLEER. CDR3 sequence: CASSRTGDFTEAFF. The CDR3 region has the DNA TGCGCCAGCAGCCGCACAGGGGACTTCACTGAAGCTTTCTTT.

The chain has TRBV6-1 and TRBJ2-1, with no clear D. CDR1 and CDR2 from the germline V gene are MNHNS and SASEGT. V was trimmed by 3 bases and J by 6 bases, leaving 15 bases between them. CDR3 length: 15 amino acids. CDR3 amino acids: CASSEVVDIPNEQFF. The CDR3, as DNA: TGTGCCAGCAGTGAGGTTGTAGACATCCCCAATGAGCAGTTCTTC.

This chain connects TRBV13 to TRBJ2-7, with 8 bases aligning to TRBD2. The V and J ends lost 0 bases and 0 bases, in that order; junction bases with no gene match: 1. The CDR3 is 15 residues long. Germline V gene sequence: CDR1 PRHDT, CDR2 FYEKMQ (reference sequence). The CDR3 protein is CASSLGLAASYEQYF. For the CDR3, the DNA is TGTGCCAGCAGCTTAGGACTAGCGGCCTCCTACGAGCAGTACTTC.